The 16 T cell receptor beta chains below come from one sample, sequenced in a study of T cells after yellow fever vaccination. TCRdb recomputed calls from the 5' RACE reads with MiXCR, one row per CDR3 protein. Among around 350,000 distinct CDR3 sequences listed, about 6.2% were seen once. The sample consisted of PBMCs, taken 5 days after the yellow fever booster vaccination. The receptors originated from a man aged 25 to 40 who received the YFV17D yellow fever vaccine.

There are many counts of this clonotype. The genes are TRBV7-9 and TRBJ2-7, with TRBD2 matching 7 bases. V was pared by 4 bases and J by 7 bases, with 4 bases of the junction left unmatched. CDR1 is SEHNR, CDR2 FQNEAQ, per germline (reference sequence). This CDR3 contains 12 residues. CDR3 protein: CASSSPGGEQYF. For the CDR3, the DNA is TGTGCCAGCAGCTCCCCGGGAGGTGAGCAGTACTTC.

The chain joins TRBV12-3 or TRBV12-4 to TRBJ1-2; D is undetermined. The CDR3 consists of 15 residues. V lost 9 bases to trimming and J lost 5 bases, with 22 bases between them. The CDR3 sequence: CASHPSGGMLYGYTF. The DNA of the CDR3 is TGTGCCAGTCACCCCTCCGGCGGGATGTTATATGGCTACACCTTC.

The chain links TRBV10-2 to TRBJ2-1; 14 bases are a match to TRBD2. Germline CDR1 reads WSHSY; CDR2 reads SAAADI. V shed 7 bases and J 0 bases; nucleotides not matched to a gene: 5. This CDR3 has 17 residues. CDR3 sequence (DNA): TGCGCCAGCAACCCGGGACTAGCGGGAGTCTCCTACAATGAGCAGTTCTTC. Translation: CASNPGLAGVSYNEQFF.

V gene TRBV7-2 combines with J gene TRBJ1-1; D unclear. Germline-derived CDR1 and CDR2 are SGHTA and FQGNSA. CDR3 length: 14 residues. V shed 5 bases and J shed 2 bases, with 12 bases lying between them. The CDR3 region has the DNA TGTGCCAGCAGCCGACTACGGGGTAACACTGAAGCTTTCTTT. This sequence encodes CASSRLRGNTEAFF. Filled out from reference TRBV7-2 and TRBJ1-1, the complete variable domain reads GAGVSQSPSNKVTEKGKDVELRCDPISGHTALYWYRQSLGQGLEFLIYFQGNSAPDKSGLPSDRFSAERTGGSVSTLTIQRTQQEDSAVYLCASSRLRGNTEAFFGQGTRLTVV.

This clonotype was found many times. The chain employs TRBV11-2 and TRBJ2-1, with 8 bases matching TRBD2. V lost 5 bases and J lost 3; bases outside the gene matches: 6. The CDR3 runs to 15 residues. In germline, CDR1 is SGHAT, CDR2 FQNNGV. CDR3 sequence (DNA): TGTGCCAGCAGCCGCCAGGCGGGAGGCTACAATGAGCAGTTCTTC. Translation gives CASSRQAGGYNEQFF.

This clonotype occurred many times. In DNA, the CDR3 is TGTGCCAGCAGTTTGGACAGGGGGGATACGCAGTATTTT. This encodes CASSLDRGDTQYF. This chain uses TRBV12-3 or TRBV12-4 with TRBJ2-3; 10 positions match TRBD1. This CDR3 comprises 13 residues. J was trimmed by 6 bases and V by 3 bases; bases with no gene match: 0.

This clonotype was detected many times. CDR3 in DNA: TGTGCCAGCAGTCCCCTAGGGGCGGGCTATGGCTACACCTTC. Translating it yields CASSPLGAGYGYTF. J is TRBJ1-2 and V is TRBV6-1; TRBD1 might be the D (5 bases). Trimming shortened V by 5 bases and J by 4 bases, and 14 bases separated the two germline ends. The CDR3 runs 14 residues. CDR1 and CDR2 from the germline V gene are MNHNS and SASEGT.

This clonotype has at least ten counts. This sequence joins TRBV6-1 and TRBJ2-3, with 12 bases fitting TRBD2. There are 16 residues in the CDR3. CDR1 is MNHNS, CDR2 SASEGT, per germline. V gave up 7 bases and J gave up 5 bases; unmatched junction bases: 10. CDR3 loop: CASKFRGGLAGDTQYF. The CDR3 nucleotides are TGTGCCAGCAAATTTAGAGGGGGACTAGCGGGAGATACGCAGTATTTT.

In this sample, this clonotype turned up many times. The chain links TRBV20-1 to TRBJ2-7; 8 bases align to TRBD1. V lost 3 bases and J lost 7; bases outside the gene matches: 8. CDR3 length: 13 residues. Germline CDR1 reads DFQATT; CDR2 reads SNEGSKA (reference sequence). This chain's CDR3 is CSASDRGKGEQYF. The CDR3 coding sequence is TGCAGTGCTAGTGACAGGGGAAAGGGGGAGCAGTACTTC.

This clonotype was seen a few times. The V gene is TRBV18, the J gene TRBJ2-3; TRBD1 agrees at 7 bases. This CDR3 has 16 residues. V trimming: 5 bases; J trimming: 4 bases; junction bases outside the gene matches: 12. The germline V gene encodes CDR1 KGHSH and CDR2 LQKENI. In nucleotides, the CDR3 is TGTGCCAGCTCATCAGAACAGGGGACCGCGGCAGATACGCAGTATTTT. This encodes CASSSEQGTAADTQYF.

The chain combines TRBV6-1 with TRBJ2-3; tentative D call: TRBD2 (5 bases). Trimming shortened V by 6 bases and J by 5 bases, and 12 bases separated the two germline ends. The CDR3 loop spans 13 amino acids. Germline CDR1 is MNHNS and CDR2 is SASEGT. CDR3 sequence: CASRIQEEDTQYF. The CDR3 nucleotides are TGTGCCAGCAGGATTCAGGAGGAAGATACGCAGTATTTT.

In its sample, this clonotype was seen a few times. This chain links TRBV19 with TRBJ2-7; D may match TRBD1 or TRBD2 (5 bases each). The CDR3 is 12 residues long. Trimming removed 11 bases at V and 7 bases at J, with 18 bases between. Per germline, CDR1 LNHDA and CDR2 SQIVND (reference sequence). CDR3 bases: TGTGCCGCGAGGGGCGGTGCGGGTGAGCAGTACTTC. The encoded protein is CAARGGAGEQYF.

This clonotype occurred many times. DNA for the CDR3: TGCAGCGTGCGGGTGGGAGGAACGCCGAAGGAGACCCAGTACTTC. It translates to CSVRVGGTPKETQYF. The V and J genes are TRBV29-1 and TRBJ2-5; tentatively, D is TRBD2 (6 bases). Germline values: CDR1 SQVTM, CDR2 ANQGSEA. With 6 bases removed from V and 5 bases from J, the gap between germline ends came to 22 bases. This CDR3 comprises 15 residues. Full variable domain (remainder filled in from reference TRBV29-1 and TRBJ2-5): SAVISQKPSRDICQRGTSLTIQCQVDSQVTMMFWYRQQPGQSLTLIATANQGSEATYESGFVIDKFPISRPNLTFSTLTVSNMSPEDSSIYLCSVRVGGTPKETQYFGPGTRLLVL.

The chain carries TRBV27 and TRBJ2-5, with D hard to call. Trimming pared 1 base from V and 5 bases from J, leaving 14 bases between. The CDR3 loop spans 15 amino acids. The V gene's germline CDR1 is MNHEY and CDR2 SMNVEV (reference sequence). The CDR3 loop reads CASSLLAKPRETQYF. The CDR3, as DNA: TGTGCCAGCAGTTTATTGGCTAAGCCGAGGGAGACCCAGTACTTC.

This clonotype was seen a handful of times. V is TRBV9 and J is TRBJ2-2; 11 bases fit TRBD2. V was pared by 3 bases and J by 5 bases, with 0 bases of the junction left unmatched. Germline V gene data show CDR1 as SGDLS and CDR2 as YYNGEE. The CDR3 is made up of 14 amino acids. The CDR3 is CASSGLAGTGELFF. The CDR3 nucleotides are TGTGCCAGCAGCGGACTAGCGGGAACCGGGGAGCTGTTTTTT.

This clonotype was seen many times. The chain joins TRBV15 to TRBJ1-1, with a weak D call TRBD1 (6 bases). Germline-derived CDR1 and CDR2 are LNHNV and YYDKDF (reference sequence). The CDR3 runs to 18 residues. The ends were cut back, 0 bases at V and 0 bases at J, with 17 bases in the middle. CDR3 bases: TGTGCCACCAGCAGAGATCGCAGGACAGTTCGAGTGAACACTGAAGCTTTCTTT. Translated: CATSRDRRTVRVNTEAFF.